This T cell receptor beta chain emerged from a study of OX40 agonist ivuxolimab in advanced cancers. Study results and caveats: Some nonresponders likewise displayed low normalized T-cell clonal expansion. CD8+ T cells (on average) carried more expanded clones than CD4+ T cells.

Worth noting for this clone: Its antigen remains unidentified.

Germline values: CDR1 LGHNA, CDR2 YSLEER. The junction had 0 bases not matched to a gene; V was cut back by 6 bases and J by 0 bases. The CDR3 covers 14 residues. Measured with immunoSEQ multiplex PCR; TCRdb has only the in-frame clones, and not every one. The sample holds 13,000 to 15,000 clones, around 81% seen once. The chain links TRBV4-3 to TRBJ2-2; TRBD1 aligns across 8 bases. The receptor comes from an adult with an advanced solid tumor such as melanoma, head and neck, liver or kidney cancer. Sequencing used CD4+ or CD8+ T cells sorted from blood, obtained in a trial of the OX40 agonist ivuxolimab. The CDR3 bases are TGCGCCAGCAGGGGACAGGCGAACACCGGGGAGCTGTTTTTT. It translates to CASRGQANTGELFF.